This entry concerns a single TCR beta chain. Its antigen is currently unknown. The protocol was immunoSEQ multiplex PCR, while the TCRdb copy is restricted to in-frame clones and leaves out a portion. The data contain fewer than 95,000 clones, roughly 90% of them singletons. This record comes from a study of T cell responses to AZD1222 COVID-19 vaccine. CDR1 and CDR2 from the germline V gene are SNHLY and FYNNEI. V lost 6 bases and J lost 6, with 9 bases in between. This CDR3 is built from 13 residues. The study's findings and limits: The breadth and depth of Spike-specific TCRs increased once two AZD1222 doses had been given.

Analyses pooled second doses at about 4 or about 12 weeks. The sample here was peripheral blood, taken 28 days after the second AZD1222 dose. The TCR originated in an adult who received the AZD1222 COVID-19 vaccine. The J gene is TRBJ1-6, the V gene TRBV2; a weak D match, TRBD1 (5 bases). The CDR3 reads CASRGGFNSPLHF. In nucleotides, the CDR3 is TGTGCCAGCAGGGGGGGGTTTAATTCACCCCTCCACTTT.